The entry below describes one T cell receptor (beta chain). These data originate in a study of blood T cell repertoires in COVID-19. Study context: Material from acute and convalescent COVID-19 was sourced from the United States, Italy and Spain.

This CDR3 has 17 amino acids. Trimming cost V 3 bases and J 8 bases; bases outside gene matches: 15. CDR1 is DFQATT, CDR2 SNEGSKA, per germline (reference sequence). In the authors' methods: Reference gene primer amplification gave nucleated cell count estimates. Sequencing used immunoSEQ multiplex PCR; TCRdb keeps in-frame clones, though not all of them. That table gives V, J and clone size, and the DNA gave D and trimming. The sample contains around 46,000 clones, 70% to 90% of which appear only once. The chain uses TRBV20-1 and TRBJ2-3; 12 nucleotides match TRBD2. Sequenced input: peripheral blood. The clonotype originates from a man aged 40-55 years with active COVID-19. In DNA, the CDR3 is TGCAGTGCTAGTTGGCCTAGCGGGGGGGTAGGTAGGGGTACGCAGTATTTT. Translation: CSASWPSGGVGRGTQYF.